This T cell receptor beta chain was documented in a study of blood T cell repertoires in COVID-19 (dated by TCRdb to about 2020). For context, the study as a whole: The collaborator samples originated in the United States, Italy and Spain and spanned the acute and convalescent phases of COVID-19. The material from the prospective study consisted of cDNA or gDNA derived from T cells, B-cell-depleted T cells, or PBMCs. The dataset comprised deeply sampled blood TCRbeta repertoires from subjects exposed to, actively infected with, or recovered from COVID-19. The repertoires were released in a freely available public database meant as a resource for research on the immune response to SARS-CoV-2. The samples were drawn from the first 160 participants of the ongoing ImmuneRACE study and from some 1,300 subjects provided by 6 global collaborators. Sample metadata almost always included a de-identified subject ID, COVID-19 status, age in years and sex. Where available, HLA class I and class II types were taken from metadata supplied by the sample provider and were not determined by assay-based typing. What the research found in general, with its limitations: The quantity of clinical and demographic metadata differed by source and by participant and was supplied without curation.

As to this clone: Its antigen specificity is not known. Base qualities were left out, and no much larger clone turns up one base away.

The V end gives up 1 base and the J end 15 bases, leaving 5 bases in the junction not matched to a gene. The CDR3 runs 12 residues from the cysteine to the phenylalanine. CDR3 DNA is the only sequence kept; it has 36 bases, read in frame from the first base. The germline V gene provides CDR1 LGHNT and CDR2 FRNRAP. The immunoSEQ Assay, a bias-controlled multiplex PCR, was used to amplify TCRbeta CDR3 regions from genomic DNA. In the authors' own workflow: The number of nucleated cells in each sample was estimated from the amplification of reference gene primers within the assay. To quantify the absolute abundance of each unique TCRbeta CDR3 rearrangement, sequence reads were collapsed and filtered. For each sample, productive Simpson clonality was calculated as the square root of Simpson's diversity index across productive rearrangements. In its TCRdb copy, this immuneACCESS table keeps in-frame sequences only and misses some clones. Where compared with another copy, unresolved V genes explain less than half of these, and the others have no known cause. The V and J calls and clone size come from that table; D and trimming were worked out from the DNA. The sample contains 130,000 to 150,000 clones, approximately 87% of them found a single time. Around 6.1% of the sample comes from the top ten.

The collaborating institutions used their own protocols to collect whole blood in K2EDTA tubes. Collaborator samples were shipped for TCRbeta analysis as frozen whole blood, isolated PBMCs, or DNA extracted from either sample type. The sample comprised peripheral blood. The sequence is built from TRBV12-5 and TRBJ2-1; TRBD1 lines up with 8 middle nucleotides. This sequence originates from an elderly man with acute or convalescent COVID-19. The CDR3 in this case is CASGLGQGNRFF. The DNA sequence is TGTGCTAGTGGTTTGGGACAGGGGAATAGGTTCTTC. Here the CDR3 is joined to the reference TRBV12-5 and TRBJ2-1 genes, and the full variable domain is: DARVTQTPRHKVTEMGQEVTMRCQPILGHNTVFWYRQTMMQGLELLAYFRNRAPLDDSGMPKDRFSAEMPDATLATLKIQPSEPRDSAVYFCASGLGQGNRFFGPGTRLTVL.